These T cell receptor beta chains were read from a single sample in a study of cytomegalovirus exposure and HLA in healthy donors. The assay was immunoSEQ multiplex PCR, and TCRdb's table has in-frame clones only and misses some. Among about 150,000 clones listed, around 9.7% were seen once. Specimen: PBMCs. The origin of the receptors is a man over 45 in good health and CMV-seronegative. CDR3s include the opening cysteine and the closing phenylalanine or tryptophan.

CDR3: CASSLTPGQQSEGEQYF; J: TRBJ2-7; V: TRBV5-1
CDR3: CASSLRWSASSEAFF; J: TRBJ1-1; V: TRBV27
CDR3: CAWSVKAGGGETQYF; J: TRBJ2-5; V: TRBV30
CDR3: CASSVDGANTEAFF; J: TRBJ1-1; V: TRBV9
CDR3: CSGHRGTKRETQYF; J: TRBJ2-5; V: TRBV29-1
CDR3: CASSLGGENTGELFF; J: TRBJ2-2; V: TRBV28
CDR3: CASSLGLAGDNEQFF; J: TRBJ2-1; V: TRBV5-4
CDR3: CASSRPSGTSSYNEQFF; J: TRBJ2-1; V: TRBV25-1
CDR3: CASTPGSPGTQYF; J: TRBJ2-5; V: TRBV19
CDR3: CASSSGTGLNTEAFF; J: TRBJ1-1; V: TRBV5-4
CDR3: CSVVIVEQSPYEQYF; J: TRBJ2-7; V: TRBV29-1
CDR3: CASSFQPGLAGETQYF; J: TRBJ2-5; V: TRBV5-1
CDR3: CASSRDRDSNQPQHF; J: TRBJ1-5; V: TRBV2
CDR3: CSVEDPRTGVHEQYF; J: -; V: TRBV29-1
CDR3: CASTIQGSNTEAFF; J: TRBJ1-1; V: TRBV4-1
CDR3: CASSNGQGFQPQHF; J: TRBJ1-5; V: TRBV5-8
CDR3: CASIRTVVETQYF; J: TRBJ2-5; V: TRBV5-1
CDR3: CASSLGLPGQGITYEQYF; J: TRBJ2-7; V: TRBV7-2
CDR3: CASSLFGGPEAFF; J: TRBJ1-1; V: TRBV27
CDR3: CASSWDSHSYNEQFF; J: TRBJ2-1; V: TRBV2
CDR3: CASSATDRPSSTEAFF; J: TRBJ1-1; V: TRBV9
CDR3: CASSPGQQLPSDTQYF; J: TRBJ2-3; V: TRBV7-8
CDR3: CASLIGTGTEAFF; J: TRBJ1-1; V: TRBV19
CDR3: CASSLTSRDRGGGNTEAFF; J: TRBJ1-1; V: TRBV7-3
CDR3: CASSSTGGGGLNQPQHF; J: TRBJ1-5; V: TRBV7-9
CDR3: CASSQSSTDTQYF; J: TRBJ2-3; V: TRBV4-1
CDR3: CASSEVRGSYEQYF; J: TRBJ2-7; V: TRBV2
CDR3: CASSLGGLTSEHGELFF; J: TRBJ2-2; V: TRBV5-1
CDR3: CASSRTGTGSYNEQFF; J: TRBJ2-1; V: TRBV5-1
CDR3: CASSPGTIDTIYF; J: TRBJ1-3; V: TRBV7-9
CDR3: CASSPRTSGTYEQYF; J: TRBJ2-7; V: TRBV7-2
CDR3: CASSQELRGQGETQYF; J: TRBJ2-5; V: TRBV4-2
CDR3: CASSKSGRAQFF; J: TRBJ2-1; V: TRBV9
CDR3: CASSPRVQETQYF; J: TRBJ2-5; V: TRBV2
CDR3: CSVVPSGNEQFF; J: TRBJ2-1; V: TRBV29-1
CDR3: CASSPSGGAQDTQYF; J: TRBJ2-3; V: TRBV7-6
CDR3: CASSTLGGSNQPQHF; J: TRBJ1-5; V: TRBV11-2
CDR3: CASSAGGDAGNTIYF; J: TRBJ1-3; V: TRBV7-3
CDR3: CASSVEGTGNSYEQYF; J: TRBJ2-7; V: TRBV9
CDR3: CASTPGLAGYTQYF; J: TRBJ2-3; V: TRBV11-1
CDR3: CSVDESGQGYGYTF; J: TRBJ1-2; V: TRBV29-1
CDR3: CASRPGQGCMVCEAFF; J: TRBJ1-1; V: TRBV21-1
CDR3: CASSSPGLAGWAQYF; J: TRBJ2-3; V: TRBV5-6
CDR3: CASSLGSVSVSGYTF; J: TRBJ1-2; V: TRBV6-1
CDR3: CATSRDLLAGEQYF; J: TRBJ2-7; V: TRBV15
CDR3: CASGSGDGGPQPQHF; J: TRBJ1-5; V: TRBV12-5
CDR3: CASSLVVLAGGSSGELFF; J: TRBJ2-2; V: TRBV11-2